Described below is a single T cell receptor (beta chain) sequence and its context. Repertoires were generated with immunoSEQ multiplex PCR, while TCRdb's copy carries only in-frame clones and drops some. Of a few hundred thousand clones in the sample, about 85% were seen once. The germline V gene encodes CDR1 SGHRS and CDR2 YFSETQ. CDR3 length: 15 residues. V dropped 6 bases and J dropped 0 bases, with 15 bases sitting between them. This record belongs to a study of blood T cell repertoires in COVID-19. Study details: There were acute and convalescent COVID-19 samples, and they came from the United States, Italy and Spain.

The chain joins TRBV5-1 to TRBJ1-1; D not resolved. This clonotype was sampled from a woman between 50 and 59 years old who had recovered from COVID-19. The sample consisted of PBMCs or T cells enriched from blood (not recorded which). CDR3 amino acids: CASNPDTAMNTEAFF. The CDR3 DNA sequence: TGCGCCAGCAACCCCGACACTGCAATGAACACTGAAGCTTTCTTT.